Described below is a single T cell receptor (beta chain) sequence and its context. No antigen is known for it. Base qualities are not provided; no much larger clone lies one nucleotide away. To be selected, patients needed enough residual fresh-frozen tumor tissue and more than two years of available survival data. Molecular status otherwise varied across the glioblastoma patients, but none of them carried an isocitrate dehydrogenase mutation. PBMC were collected before vaccination, two weeks after the third vaccination, and at tumor progression if tumor progression occurred. The Qiagen DNeasy Blood extraction Kit was used for extraction of genomic DNA. Including cysteine and phenylalanine, the CDR3 has 11 amino acids. Of the read, only the CDR3 DNA is kept; its 33 bases are in frame from base 1. Between the V and J ends, shortened by 7 bases and 9 bases respectively, the junction contains 10 bases. The germline V gene gives CDR1 as SNHLY and CDR2 as FYNNEI.

TCRB CDR3 regions were amplified from around 2.1 ug genomic DNA, or all available DNA if less, using the immunoSEQ assay. The multiplex PCR employed 60 forward primers targeting TCR V beta segments and 13 reverse primers targeting J beta segments. To estimate reads per starting template, synthetic control templates were spiked into each sample at limiting dilution. The Illumina HiSeq System generated 87 bp sequencing reads. Turning to the authors' computational methods: To remove PCR and sequencing errors, closely related sequences were merged with a nearest neighbor algorithm. TCR overlap was defined as the percentage of unique tumor TCR beta sequences that were also found in the peripheral blood of the same patient. In its TCRdb copy, this immuneACCESS table keeps in-frame sequences only and misses some clones. Where compared with another copy, unresolved V genes explain less than half of these, and the others have no known cause. The V and J calls and the clone size are those of that table, but D and trimming were determined from the DNA. This sample lists more than 60,000 clones; approximately 85% were detected once. Of the sample, over 9% falls within the top ten clones.

These data originate in a study of glioma-infiltrating T cells after dendritic cell vaccination (dated by TCRdb to about 2016). For the wider study: The cohort comprised roughly 15 glioblastoma patients from Phase I and II dendritic cell vaccination trials, 9 newly diagnosed and 6 with recurrent disease. Between the early 2000s and the early 2010s, the patients were given dendritic cell vaccination pulsed with autologous tumor lysate. The vaccine was prepared from monocyte-derived dendritic cells that were cultured for around 7 days with IL-4 and GM-CSF and then pulsed overnight with autologous tumor lysate. Each patient got three intradermal injections of the dendritic cell vaccine, spaced at biweekly intervals, in the arm below the axilla. Tumor-infiltrating lymphocyte content was quantified and tumor and blood repertoires were compared in dendritic cell-vaccinated glioblastoma patients by deep sequencing of TCR beta CDR3 regions. Survival after dendritic cell vaccination was correlated with TCR sequencing metrics, including TIL content and tumor-blood repertoire overlap.

Results the study describes overall, beyond this receptor: No direct relationship between TCR clonality and survival was found, suggesting that a diverse polyclonal response may matter. The TCR overlap response model with three groups was called speculative and said to need prospective validation. The cohort was small and heterogeneous, with few patients having full blood and tumor sets and even fewer initial-recurrent tumor pairs. After dendritic cell vaccination, a higher estimated pretreatment TIL content predicted longer time to progression and longer overall survival.

The specimen comprised blood, sampled before dendritic cell vaccination. The receptor comes from a human donor with glioblastoma. The chain is made from TRBV2 and TRBJ2-1; TRBD1 is a weak D gene call, 6 bases matching. The base sequence is TGTGCCAGCACACTCAGGGGTGAGCAGTTCTTC. It specifies CASTLRGEQFF.